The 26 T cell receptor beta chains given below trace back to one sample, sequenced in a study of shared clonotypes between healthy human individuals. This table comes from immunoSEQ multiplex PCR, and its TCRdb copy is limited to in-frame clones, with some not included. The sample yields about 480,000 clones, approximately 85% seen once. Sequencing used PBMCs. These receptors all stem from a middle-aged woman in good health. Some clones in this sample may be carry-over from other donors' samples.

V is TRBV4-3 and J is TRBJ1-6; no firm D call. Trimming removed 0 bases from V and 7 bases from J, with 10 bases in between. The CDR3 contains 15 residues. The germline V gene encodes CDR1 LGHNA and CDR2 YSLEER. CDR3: CASSQEILENSPLHF. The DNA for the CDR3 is TGCGCCAGCAGCCAAGAAATTTTGGAGAATTCACCCCTCCACTTT.

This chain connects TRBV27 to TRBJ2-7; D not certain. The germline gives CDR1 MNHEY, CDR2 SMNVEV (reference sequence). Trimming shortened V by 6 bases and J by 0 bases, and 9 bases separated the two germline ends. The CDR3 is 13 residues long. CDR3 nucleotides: TGTGCCAGCAGGCTCAGAAGCTCCTACGAGCAGTACTTC. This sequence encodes CASRLRSSYEQYF.

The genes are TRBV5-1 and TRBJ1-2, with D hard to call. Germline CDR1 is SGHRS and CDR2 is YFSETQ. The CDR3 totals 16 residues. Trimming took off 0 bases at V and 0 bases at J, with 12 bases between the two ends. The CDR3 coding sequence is TGCGCCAGCAGCTTGGAATCGGGGAATACTAACTATGGCTACACCTTC. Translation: CASSLESGNTNYGYTF. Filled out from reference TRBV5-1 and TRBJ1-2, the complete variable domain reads KAGVTQTPRYLIKTRGQQVTLSCSPISGHRSVSWYQQTPGQGLQFLFEYFSETQRNKGNFPGRFSGRQFSNSRSEMNVSTLELGDSALYLCASSLESGNTNYGYTFGSGTRLTVV.

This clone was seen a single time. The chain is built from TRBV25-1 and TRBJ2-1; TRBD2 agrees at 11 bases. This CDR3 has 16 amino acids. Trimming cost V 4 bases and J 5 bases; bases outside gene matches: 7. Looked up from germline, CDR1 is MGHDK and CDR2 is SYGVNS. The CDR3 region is CASSAPGLADNNEQFF. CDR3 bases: TGTGCCAGCAGTGCCCCGGGACTAGCGGACAACAATGAGCAGTTCTTC.

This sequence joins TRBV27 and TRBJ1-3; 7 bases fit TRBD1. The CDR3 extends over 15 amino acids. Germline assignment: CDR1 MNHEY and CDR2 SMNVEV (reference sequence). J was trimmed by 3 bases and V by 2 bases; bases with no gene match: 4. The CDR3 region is CASSLKGANGNTIYF. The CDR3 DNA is TGTGCCAGCAGTTTAAAGGGGGCGAATGGAAACACCATATATTTT.

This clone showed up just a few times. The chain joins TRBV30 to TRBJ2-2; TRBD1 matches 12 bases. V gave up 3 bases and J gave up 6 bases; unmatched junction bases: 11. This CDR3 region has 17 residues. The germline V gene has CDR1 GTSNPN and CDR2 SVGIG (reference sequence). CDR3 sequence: CAWSAGTGGFGAGELFF. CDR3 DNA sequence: TGTGCCTGGAGCGCCGGGACAGGGGGCTTCGGGGCCGGGGAGCTGTTTTTT. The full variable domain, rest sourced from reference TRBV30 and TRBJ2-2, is SQTIHQWPATLVQPVGSPLSLECTVEGTSNPNLYWYRQAAGRGLQLLFYSVGIGQISSEVPQNLSASRPQDRQFILSSKKLLLSDSGFYLCAWSAGTGGFGAGELFFGEGSRLTVL.

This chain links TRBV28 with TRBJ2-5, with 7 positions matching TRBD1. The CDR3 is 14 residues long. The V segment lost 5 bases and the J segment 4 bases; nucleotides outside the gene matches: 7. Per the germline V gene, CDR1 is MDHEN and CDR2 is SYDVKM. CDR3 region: CASSPWTGGETQYF. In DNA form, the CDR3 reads TGTGCCAGCAGTCCCTGGACAGGCGGAGAGACCCAGTACTTC.

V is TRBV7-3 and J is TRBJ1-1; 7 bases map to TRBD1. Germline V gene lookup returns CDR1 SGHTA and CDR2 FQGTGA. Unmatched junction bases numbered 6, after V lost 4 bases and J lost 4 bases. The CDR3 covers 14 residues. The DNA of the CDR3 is TGTGCCAGCAGCTCATCAGACAGGGCCACTGAAGCTTTCTTT. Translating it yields CASSSSDRATEAFF.

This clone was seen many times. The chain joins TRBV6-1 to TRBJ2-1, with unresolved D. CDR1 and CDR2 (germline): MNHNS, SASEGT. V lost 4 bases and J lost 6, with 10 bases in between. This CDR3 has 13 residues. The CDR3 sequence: CASSVSGLNEQFF. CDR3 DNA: TGTGCCAGCAGTGTTTCAGGTCTCAATGAGCAGTTCTTC.

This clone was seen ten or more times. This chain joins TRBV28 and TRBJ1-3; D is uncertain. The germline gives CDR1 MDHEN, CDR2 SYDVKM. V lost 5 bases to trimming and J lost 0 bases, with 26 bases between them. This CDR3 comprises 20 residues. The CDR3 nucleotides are TGTGCCAGCAGTCGACTAGGAGGGTATACCTATCATTCCTCTGGAAACACCATATATTTT. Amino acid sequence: CASSRLGGYTYHSSGNTIYF.

The CDR3 DNA sequence: TGTGCCAGCAGTCGGACACAGGGATGGATTGAAAAACTGTTTTTT. Translated, it gives CASSRTQGWIEKLFF. The gene calls are TRBV28 and TRBJ1-4; D is possibly TRBD1 (6 bases). This CDR3 comprises 15 residues. Germline values: CDR1 MDHEN, CDR2 SYDVKM. Between the trimmed V and J ends, which lost 5 bases and 7 bases, there was a span of 17 bases. The entire variable domain, with the rest obtained from reference TRBV28 and TRBJ1-4, is as follows: DVKVTQSSRYLVKRTGEKVFLECVQDMDHENMFWYRQDPGLGLRLIYFSYDVKMKEKGDIPEGYSVSREKKERFSLILESASTNQTSMYLCASSRTQGWIEKLFFGSGTQLSVL.

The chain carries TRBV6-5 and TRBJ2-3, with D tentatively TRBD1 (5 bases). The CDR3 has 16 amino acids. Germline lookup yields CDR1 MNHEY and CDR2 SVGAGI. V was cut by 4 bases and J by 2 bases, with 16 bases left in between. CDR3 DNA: TGTGCCAGCAGTTCTAGGGGTACGGTTCCCACAGATACGCAGTATTTT. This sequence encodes CASSSRGTVPTDTQYF.

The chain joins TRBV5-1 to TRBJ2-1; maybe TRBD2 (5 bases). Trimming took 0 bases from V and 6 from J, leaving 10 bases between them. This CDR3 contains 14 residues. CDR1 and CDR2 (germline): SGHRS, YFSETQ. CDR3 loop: CASSLGTRLNEQFF. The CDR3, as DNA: TGCGCCAGCAGCTTGGGGACTCGACTCAATGAGCAGTTCTTC.

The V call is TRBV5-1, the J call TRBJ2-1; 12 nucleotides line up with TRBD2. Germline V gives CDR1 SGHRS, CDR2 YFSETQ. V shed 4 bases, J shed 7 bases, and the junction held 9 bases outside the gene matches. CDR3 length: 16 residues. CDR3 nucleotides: TGCGCCAGCAGCCCTCCGGGACTAGCGGGTGGGAATGAGCAGTTCTTC. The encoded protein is CASSPPGLAGGNEQFF.

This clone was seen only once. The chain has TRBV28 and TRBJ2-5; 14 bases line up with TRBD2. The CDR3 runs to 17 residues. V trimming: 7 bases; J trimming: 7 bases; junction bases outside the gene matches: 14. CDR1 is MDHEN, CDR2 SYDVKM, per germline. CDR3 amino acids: CASTETGLAGADGTQYF. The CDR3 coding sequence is TGTGCCAGCACCGAAACGGGACTAGCGGGAGCTGACGGGACCCAGTACTTC.

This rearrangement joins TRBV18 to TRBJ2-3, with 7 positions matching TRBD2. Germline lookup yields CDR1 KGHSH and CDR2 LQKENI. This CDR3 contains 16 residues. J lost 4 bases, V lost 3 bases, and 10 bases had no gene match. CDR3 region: CASSPFGGRVADTQYF. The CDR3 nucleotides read TGTGCCAGCTCACCGTTTGGCGGGAGAGTCGCAGATACGCAGTATTTT.

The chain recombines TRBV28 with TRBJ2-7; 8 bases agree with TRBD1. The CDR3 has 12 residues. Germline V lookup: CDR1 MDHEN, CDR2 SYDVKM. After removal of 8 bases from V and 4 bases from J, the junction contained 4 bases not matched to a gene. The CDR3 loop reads CASRQGRYEQYF. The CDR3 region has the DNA TGTGCCAGCCGACAGGGGAGATACGAGCAGTACTTC.

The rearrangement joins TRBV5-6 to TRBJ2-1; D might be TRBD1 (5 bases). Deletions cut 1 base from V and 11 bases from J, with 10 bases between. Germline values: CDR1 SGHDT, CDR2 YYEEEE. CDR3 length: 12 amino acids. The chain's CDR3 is CASSLLRGQQFF. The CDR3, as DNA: TGTGCCAGCAGCTTGCTTAGGGGCCAGCAGTTCTTC.

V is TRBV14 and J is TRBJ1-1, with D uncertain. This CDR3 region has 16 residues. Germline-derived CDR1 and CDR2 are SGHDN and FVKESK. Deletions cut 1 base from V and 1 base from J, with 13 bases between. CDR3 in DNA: TGTGCCAGCAGCCAAGTATGGGGTCTAGAGAACACTGAAGCTTTCTTT. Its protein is CASSQVWGLENTEAFF. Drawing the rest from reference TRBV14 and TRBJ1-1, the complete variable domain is EAGVTQFPSHSVIEKGQTVTLRCDPISGHDNLYWYRRVMGKEIKFLLHFVKESKQDESGMPNNRFLAERTGGTYSTLKVQPAELEDSGVYFCASSQVWGLENTEAFFGQGTRLTVV.

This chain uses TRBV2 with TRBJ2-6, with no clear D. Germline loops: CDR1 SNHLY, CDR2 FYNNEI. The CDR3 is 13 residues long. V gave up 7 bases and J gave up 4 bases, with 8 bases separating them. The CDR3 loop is CASIETGANVLTF. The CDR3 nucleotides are TGTGCCAGCATCGAAACCGGGGCCAACGTCCTGACTTTC.

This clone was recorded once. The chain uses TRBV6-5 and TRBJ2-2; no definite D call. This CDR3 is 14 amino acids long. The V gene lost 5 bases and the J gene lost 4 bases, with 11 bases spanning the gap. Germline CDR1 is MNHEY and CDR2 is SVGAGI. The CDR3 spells CASSPRPGTGELFF. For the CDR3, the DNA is TGTGCCAGCAGTCCCAGGCCGGGCACCGGGGAGCTGTTTTTT.

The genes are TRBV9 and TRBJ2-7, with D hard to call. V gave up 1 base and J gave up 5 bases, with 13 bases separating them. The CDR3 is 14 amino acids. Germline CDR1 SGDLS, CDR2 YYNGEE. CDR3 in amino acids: CASSVTVRRDEQYF. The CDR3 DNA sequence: TGTGCCAGCAGCGTAACAGTTAGAAGGGACGAGCAGTACTTC.

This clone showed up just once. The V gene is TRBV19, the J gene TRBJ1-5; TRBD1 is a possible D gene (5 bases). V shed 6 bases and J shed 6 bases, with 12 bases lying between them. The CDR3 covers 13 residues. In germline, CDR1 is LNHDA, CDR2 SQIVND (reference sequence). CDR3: CASRGANVQPQHF. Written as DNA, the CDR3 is TGTGCCAGTAGAGGGGCTAACGTTCAGCCCCAGCATTTT.

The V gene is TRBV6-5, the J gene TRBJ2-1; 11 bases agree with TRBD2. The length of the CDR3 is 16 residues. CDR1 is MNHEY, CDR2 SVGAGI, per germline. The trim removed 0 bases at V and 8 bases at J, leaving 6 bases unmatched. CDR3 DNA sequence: TGTGCCAGCAGTTACTCGAAACTAGCGGGAGTTGATGAGCAGTTCTTC. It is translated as CASSYSKLAGVDEQFF.

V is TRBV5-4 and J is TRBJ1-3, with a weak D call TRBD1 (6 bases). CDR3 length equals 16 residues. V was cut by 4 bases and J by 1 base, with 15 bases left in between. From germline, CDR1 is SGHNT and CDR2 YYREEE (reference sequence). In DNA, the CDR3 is TGTGCCAGCAGCGATCCCGTACAGGGATCTGGAAACACCATATATTTT. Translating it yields CASSDPVQGSGNTIYF.

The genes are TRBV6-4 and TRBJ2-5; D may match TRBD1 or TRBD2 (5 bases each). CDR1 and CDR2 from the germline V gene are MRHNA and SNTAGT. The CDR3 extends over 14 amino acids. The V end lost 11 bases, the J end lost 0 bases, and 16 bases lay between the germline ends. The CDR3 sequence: CAPRPPGHQETQYF. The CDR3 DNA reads TGTGCCCCCCGGCCCCCGGGACACCAAGAGACCCAGTACTTC.